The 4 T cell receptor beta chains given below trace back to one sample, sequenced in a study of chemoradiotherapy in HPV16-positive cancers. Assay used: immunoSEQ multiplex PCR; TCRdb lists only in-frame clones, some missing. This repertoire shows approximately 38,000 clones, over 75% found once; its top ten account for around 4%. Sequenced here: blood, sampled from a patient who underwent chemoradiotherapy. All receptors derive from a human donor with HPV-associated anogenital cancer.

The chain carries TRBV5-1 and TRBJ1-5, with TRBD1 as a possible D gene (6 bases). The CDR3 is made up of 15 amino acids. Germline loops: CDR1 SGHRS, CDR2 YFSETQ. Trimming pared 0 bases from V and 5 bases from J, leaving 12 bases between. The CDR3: CASSLEPGQDQPQHF. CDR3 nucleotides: TGCGCCAGCAGCTTGGAACCGGGACAAGATCAGCCCCAGCATTTT.

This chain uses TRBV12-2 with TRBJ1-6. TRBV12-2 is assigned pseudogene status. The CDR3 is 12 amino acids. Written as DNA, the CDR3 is TGTGCAAGTCGCTTAGCGAAATCACCCCTCCACTTT. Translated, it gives CASRLAKSPLHF.

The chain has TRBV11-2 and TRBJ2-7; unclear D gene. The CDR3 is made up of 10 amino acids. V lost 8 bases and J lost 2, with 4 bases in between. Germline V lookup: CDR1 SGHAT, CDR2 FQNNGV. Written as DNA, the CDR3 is TGTGCCAGCGGACCCTACGAGCAGTACTTC. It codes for CASGPYEQYF.

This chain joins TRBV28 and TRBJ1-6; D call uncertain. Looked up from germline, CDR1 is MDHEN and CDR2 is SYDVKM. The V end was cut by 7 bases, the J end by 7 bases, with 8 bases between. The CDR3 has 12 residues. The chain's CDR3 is CASTGPNSPLHF. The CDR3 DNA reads TGTGCCAGCACCGGTCCAAATTCACCCCTCCACTTT.